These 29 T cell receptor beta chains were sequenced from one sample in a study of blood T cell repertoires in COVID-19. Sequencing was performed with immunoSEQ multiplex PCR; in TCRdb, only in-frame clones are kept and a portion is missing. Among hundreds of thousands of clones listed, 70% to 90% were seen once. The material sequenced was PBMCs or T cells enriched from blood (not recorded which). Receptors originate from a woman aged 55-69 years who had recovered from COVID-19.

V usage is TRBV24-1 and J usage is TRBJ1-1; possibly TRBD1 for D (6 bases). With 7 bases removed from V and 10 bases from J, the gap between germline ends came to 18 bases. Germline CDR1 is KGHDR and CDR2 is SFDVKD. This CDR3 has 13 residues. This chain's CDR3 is CATSEAGVHGAFF. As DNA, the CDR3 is TGTGCCACCAGCGAGGCAGGGGTTCATGGAGCTTTCTTT.

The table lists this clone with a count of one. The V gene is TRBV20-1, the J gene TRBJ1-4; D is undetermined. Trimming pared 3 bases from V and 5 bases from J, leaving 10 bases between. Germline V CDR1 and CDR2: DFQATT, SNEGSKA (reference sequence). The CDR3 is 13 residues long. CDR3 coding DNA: TGCAGTGCTAGTCCCGGGGTAAATGAAAAACTGTTTTTT. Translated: CSASPGVNEKLFF.

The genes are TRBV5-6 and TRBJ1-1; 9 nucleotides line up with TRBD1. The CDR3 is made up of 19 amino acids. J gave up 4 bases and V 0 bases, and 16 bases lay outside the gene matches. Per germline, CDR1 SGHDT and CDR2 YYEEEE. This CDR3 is CASSLEPGQGRTKSTEAFF. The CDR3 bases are TGTGCCAGCAGCTTGGAACCCGGACAGGGGCGAACGAAGTCCACTGAAGCTTTCTTT.

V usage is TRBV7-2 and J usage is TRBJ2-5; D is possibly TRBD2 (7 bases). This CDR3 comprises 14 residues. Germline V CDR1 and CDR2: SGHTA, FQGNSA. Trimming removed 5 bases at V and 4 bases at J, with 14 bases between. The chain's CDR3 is CASSQWGGAETQYF. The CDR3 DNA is TGTGCCAGCAGCCAATGGGGGGGGGCAGAGACCCAGTACTTC.

The CDR3 bases are TGTGCCAGCAGTCCACGGACAGGGGGAAGTCATAATTCACCCCTCCACTTT. It codes for CASSPRTGGSHNSPLHF. The V and J genes are TRBV28 and TRBJ1-6, with TRBD1 identical over 10 bases. With V trimmed by 5 bases and J by 5 bases, 9 bases remained unmatched. Germline values: CDR1 MDHEN, CDR2 SYDVKM. The CDR3 loop spans 17 amino acids.

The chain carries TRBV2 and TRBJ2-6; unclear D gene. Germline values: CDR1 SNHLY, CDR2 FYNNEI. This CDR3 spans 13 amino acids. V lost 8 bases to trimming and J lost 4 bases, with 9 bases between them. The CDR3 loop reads CASGASGANVLTF. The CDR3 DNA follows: TGTGCCAGCGGAGCCTCAGGGGCCAACGTCCTGACTTTC.

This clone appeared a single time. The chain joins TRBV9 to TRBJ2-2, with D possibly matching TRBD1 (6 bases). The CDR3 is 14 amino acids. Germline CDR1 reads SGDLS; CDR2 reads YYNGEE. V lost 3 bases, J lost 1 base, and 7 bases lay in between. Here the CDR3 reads CASSAQGNTGELFF. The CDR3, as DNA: TGTGCCAGCAGCGCACAGGGGAACACCGGGGAGCTGTTTTTT.

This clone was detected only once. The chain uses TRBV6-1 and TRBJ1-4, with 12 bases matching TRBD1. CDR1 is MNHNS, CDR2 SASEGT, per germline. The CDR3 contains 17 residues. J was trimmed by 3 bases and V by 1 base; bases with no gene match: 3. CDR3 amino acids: CASSEVGQGAPNEKLFF. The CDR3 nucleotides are TGTGCCAGCAGTGAAGTGGGACAGGGGGCACCTAATGAAAAACTGTTTTTT.

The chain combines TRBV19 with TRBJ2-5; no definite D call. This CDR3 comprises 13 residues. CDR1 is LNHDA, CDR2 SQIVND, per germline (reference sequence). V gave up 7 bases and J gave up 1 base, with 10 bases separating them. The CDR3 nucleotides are TGTGCCAGTAACTCCAGGTCCCAAGAGACCCAGTACTTC. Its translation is CASNSRSQETQYF.

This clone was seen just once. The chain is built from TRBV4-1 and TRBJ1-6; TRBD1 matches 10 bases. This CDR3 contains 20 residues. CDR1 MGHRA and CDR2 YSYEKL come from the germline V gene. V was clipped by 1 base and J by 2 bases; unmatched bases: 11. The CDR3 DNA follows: TGCGCCAGCAGCCAAGTTTCTGGACAGGGGGTGCGAACCTATAATTCACCCCTCCACTTT. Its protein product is CASSQVSGQGVRTYNSPLHF.

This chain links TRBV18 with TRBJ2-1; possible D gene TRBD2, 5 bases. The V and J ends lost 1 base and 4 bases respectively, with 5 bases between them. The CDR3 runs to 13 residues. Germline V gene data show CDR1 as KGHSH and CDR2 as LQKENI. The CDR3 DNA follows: TGTGCCAGCTCACCACGCGGGTACAATGAGCAGTTCTTC. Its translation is CASSPRGYNEQFF.

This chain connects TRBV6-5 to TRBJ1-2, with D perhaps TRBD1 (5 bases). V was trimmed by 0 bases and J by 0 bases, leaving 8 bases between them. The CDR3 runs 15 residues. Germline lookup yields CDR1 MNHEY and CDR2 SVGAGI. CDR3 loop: CASSYSRGSNYGYTF. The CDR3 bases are TGTGCCAGCAGTTACTCAAGGGGTTCTAACTATGGCTACACCTTC.

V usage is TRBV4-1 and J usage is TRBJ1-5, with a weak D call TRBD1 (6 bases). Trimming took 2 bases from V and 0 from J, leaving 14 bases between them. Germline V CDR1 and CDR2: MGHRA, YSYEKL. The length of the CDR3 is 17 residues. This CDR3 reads CASSQTPTGLSNQPQHF. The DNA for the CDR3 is TGCGCCAGCAGCCAAACGCCCACAGGGCTTAGCAATCAGCCCCAGCATTTT.

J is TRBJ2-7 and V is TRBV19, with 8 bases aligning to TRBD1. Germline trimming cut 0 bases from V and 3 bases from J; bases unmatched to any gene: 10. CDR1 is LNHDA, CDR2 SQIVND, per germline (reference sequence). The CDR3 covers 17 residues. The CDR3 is CASSIDLSDRANYEQYV. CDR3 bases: TGTGCCAGTAGTATAGATCTCTCGGACAGGGCGAACTACGAGCAGTACGTC.

Written as DNA, the CDR3 is TGTGCCAGCACCGGTGGGGGGAAAAATTCACCCCTCCACTTT. It translates to CASTGGGKNSPLHF. The chain uses TRBV6-5 and TRBJ1-6; TRBD1 is a possible D gene (5 bases). Germline loops: CDR1 MNHEY, CDR2 SVGAGI. The length of the CDR3 is 14 residues. V gave up 7 bases and J gave up 7 bases, with 14 bases separating them.

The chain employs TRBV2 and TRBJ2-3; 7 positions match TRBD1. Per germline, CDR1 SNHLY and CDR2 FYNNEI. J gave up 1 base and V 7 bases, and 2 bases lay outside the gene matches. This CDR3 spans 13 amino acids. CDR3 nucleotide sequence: TGTGCCAGCAATGGACAGGGCACAGATACGCAGTATTTT. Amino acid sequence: CASNGQGTDTQYF.

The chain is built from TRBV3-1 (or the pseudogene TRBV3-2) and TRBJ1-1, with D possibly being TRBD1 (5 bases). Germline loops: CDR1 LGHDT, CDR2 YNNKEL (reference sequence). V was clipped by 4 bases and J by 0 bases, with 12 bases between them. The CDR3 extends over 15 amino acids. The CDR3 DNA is TGTGCCAGCAGCCCTCAAGGACACCTGAACACTGAAGCTTTCTTT. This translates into CASSPQGHLNTEAFF.

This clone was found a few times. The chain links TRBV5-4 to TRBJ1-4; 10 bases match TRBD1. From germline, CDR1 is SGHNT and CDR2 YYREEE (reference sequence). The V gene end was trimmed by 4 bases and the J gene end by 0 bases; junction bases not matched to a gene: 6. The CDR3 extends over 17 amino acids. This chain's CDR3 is CASSLGTGVPTNEKLFF. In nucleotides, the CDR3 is TGTGCCAGCAGCCTCGGGACAGGGGTTCCAACTAATGAAAAACTGTTTTTT.

This CDR3 is CAGSRDITGNTIYF. CDR3 sequence (DNA): TGTGCCGGGTCCCGGGACATTACTGGAAACACCATATATTTT. This chain connects TRBV6-5 to TRBJ1-3; tentatively, D is TRBD1 (6 bases). This CDR3 region has 14 residues. V was clipped by 11 bases and J by 2 bases, with 16 bases between them. Looked up from germline, CDR1 is MNHEY and CDR2 is SVGAGI.

In DNA form, the CDR3 reads TGTGCCAGCAGCGTAGGGACAGCTGGCTACACCTTC. Amino acid sequence: CASSVGTAGYTF. The genes are TRBV9 and TRBJ1-2; possible D gene TRBD1, 6 bases. The ends were cut back, 0 bases at V and 7 bases at J, with 7 bases in the middle. This CDR3 has 12 amino acids. Germline values: CDR1 SGDLS, CDR2 YYNGEE. The full variable domain, its missing parts supplied by reference TRBV9 and TRBJ1-2, is DSGVTQTPKHLITATGQRVTLRCSPRSGDLSVYWYQQSLDQGLQFLIQYYNGEERAKGNILERFSAQQFPDLHSELNLSSLELGDSALYFCASSVGTAGYTFGSGTRLTVV.

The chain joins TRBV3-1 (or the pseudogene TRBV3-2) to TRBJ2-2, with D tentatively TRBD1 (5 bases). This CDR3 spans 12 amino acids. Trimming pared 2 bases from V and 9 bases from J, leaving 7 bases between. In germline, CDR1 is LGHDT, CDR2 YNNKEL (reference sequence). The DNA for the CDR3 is TGTGCCAGCAGCCAACAGGGCCGGGAGCTGTTTTTT. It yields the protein CASSQQGRELFF.

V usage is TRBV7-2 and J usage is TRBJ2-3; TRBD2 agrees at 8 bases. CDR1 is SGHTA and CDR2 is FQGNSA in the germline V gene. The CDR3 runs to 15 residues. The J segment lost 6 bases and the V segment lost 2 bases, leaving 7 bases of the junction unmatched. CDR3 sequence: CASSLPRGGSDTQYF. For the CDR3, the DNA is TGTGCCAGCAGCTTACCCCGCGGGGGGAGTGATACGCAGTATTTT.

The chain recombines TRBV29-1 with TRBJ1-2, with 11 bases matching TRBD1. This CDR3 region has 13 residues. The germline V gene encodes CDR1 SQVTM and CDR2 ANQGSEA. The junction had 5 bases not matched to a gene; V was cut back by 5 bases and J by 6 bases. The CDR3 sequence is CSVLGTGGNGYTF. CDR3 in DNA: TGCAGCGTTCTCGGGACAGGGGGAAATGGCTACACCTTC.

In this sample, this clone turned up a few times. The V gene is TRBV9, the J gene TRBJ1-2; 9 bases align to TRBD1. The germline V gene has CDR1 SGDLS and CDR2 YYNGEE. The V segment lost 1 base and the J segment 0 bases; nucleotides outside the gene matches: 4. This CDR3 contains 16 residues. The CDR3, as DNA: TGTGCCAGCAGCGTATCGGGACAGGGCACTAACTATGGCTACACCTTC. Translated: CASSVSGQGTNYGYTF.

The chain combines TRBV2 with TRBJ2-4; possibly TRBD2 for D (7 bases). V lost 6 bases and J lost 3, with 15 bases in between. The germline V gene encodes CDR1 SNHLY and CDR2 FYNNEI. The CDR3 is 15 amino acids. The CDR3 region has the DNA TGTGCCAGCAGGATCCAGGGAGGGGGCAAAAACATTCAGTACTTC. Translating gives CASRIQGGGKNIQYF.

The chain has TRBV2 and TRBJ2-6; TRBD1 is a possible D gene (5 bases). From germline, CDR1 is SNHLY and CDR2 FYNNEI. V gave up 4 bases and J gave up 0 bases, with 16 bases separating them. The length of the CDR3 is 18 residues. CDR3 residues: CASSGRVLTLSGANVLTF. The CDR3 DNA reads TGTGCCAGCAGTGGCAGGGTTCTTACGCTCTCTGGGGCCAACGTCCTGACTTTC.

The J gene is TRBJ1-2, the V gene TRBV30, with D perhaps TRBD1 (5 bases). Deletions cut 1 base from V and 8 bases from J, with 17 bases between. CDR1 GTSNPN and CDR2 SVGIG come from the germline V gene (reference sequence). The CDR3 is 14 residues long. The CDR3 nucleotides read TGTGCCTGGAGTGCCCCTGGAGGGGCGATGGGCTACACCTTC. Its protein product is CAWSAPGGAMGYTF.

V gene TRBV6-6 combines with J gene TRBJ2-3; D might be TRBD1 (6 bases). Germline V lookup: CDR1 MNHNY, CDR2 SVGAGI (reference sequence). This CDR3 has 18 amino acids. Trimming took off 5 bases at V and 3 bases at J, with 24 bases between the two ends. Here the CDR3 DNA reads TGTGCCAGCAGTCCCCGAGGGAAGACCGGGACAAATACAGATACGCAGTATTTT. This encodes CASSPRGKTGTNTDTQYF.

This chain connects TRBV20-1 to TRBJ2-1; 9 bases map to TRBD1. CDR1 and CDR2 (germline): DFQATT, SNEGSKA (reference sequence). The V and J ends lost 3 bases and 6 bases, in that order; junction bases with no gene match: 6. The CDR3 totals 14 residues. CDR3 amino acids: CSASGTGGFNEQFF. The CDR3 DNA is TGCAGTGCTAGTGGCACAGGGGGCTTCAATGAGCAGTTCTTC.